This passage covers 24 T cell receptor beta chains from one sample sequenced in a study of siplizumab effects on memory and regulatory T cells (dated by TCRdb to the late 2010s). Library method: the immunoSEQ multiplex PCR assay. What TCRdb holds here is the immuneACCESS table cut down to in-frame rearrangements. Part of the clones is not present; checked against another copy, under half of the missing clones reflect an unresolved V gene, and the others are unexplained. The sample includes 85,000 to 120,000 clones, with about 94% observed a single time. The ten largest clones represent more than 0.95% of the sample. Sequenced input: CD4+ T cells sorted from blood. The receptors were gathered from a human donor in good health.

V gene TRBV7-3 combines with J gene TRBJ2-1; maybe TRBD1 (6 bases). Per germline, CDR1 SGHTA and CDR2 FQGTGA. The CDR3 covers 17 residues. The V gene lost 5 bases and the J gene lost 0 bases, with 17 bases spanning the gap. Written as DNA, the CDR3 is TGTGCCAGCAGCCCCGCGACAGGTGCGGACTCCTACAATGAGCAGTTCTTC. This gives the protein CASSPATGADSYNEQFF.

This clone was seen just once. The chain couples TRBV19 to TRBJ2-2; maybe TRBD1 (6 bases). Germline lookup yields CDR1 LNHDA and CDR2 SQIVND (reference sequence). Between the trimmed V and J ends, which lost 6 bases and 3 bases, there was a span of 11 bases. This CDR3 region has 14 residues. DNA for the CDR3: TGTGCCAGTAGGTGGGGGCTGGACACCGGGGAGCTGTTTTTT. This sequence encodes CASRWGLDTGELFF. Variable domain in full (rest from reference TRBV19 and TRBJ2-2): DGGITQSPKYLFRKEGQNVTLSCEQNLNHDAMYWYRQDPGQGLRLIYYSQIVNDFQKGDIAEGYSVSREKKESFPLTVTSAQKNPTAFYLCASRWGLDTGELFFGEGSRLTVL.

The rearrangement uses TRBV19 and TRBJ1-5; D unclear. CDR3 length: 14 residues. The germline gives CDR1 LNHDA, CDR2 SQIVND (reference sequence). Trimming cost V 8 bases and J 2 bases, with 13 bases left between them. The CDR3 DNA reads TGTGCCAGTCACCGTGGTGGGGGCAATCAGCCCCAGCATTTT. It translates to CASHRGGGNQPQHF.

The CDR3 here is CSVRTSDEQYF. In DNA form, the CDR3 reads TGCAGTGTGCGGACTAGTGACGAGCAGTACTTC. The V gene is TRBV20-1, the J gene TRBJ2-7, with TRBD2 matching 7 bases. The V gene end was trimmed by 7 bases and the J gene end by 5 bases; junction bases not matched to a gene: 5. Per the germline V gene, CDR1 is DFQATT and CDR2 is SNEGSKA (reference sequence). This CDR3 has 11 residues.

The gene calls are TRBV30 and TRBJ1-5; a possible D gene is TRBD1 (6 bases). The V and J ends lost 3 bases and 3 bases respectively, with 9 bases between them. The CDR3 spans 13 residues. Germline V gives CDR1 GTSNPN, CDR2 SVGIG (reference sequence). The CDR3 DNA follows: TGTGCCTGGAGACTGGGGGCCAATCAGCCCCAGCATTTT. This encodes CAWRLGANQPQHF.

This chain uses TRBV30 with TRBJ2-2; 12 bases are shared with TRBD1. The V gene's germline CDR1 is GTSNPN and CDR2 SVGIG (reference sequence). This CDR3 is built from 18 residues. J was trimmed by 2 bases and V by 6 bases; bases with no gene match: 13. The CDR3 spells CACQWDRGLAVNTGELFF. The CDR3 nucleotides read TGTGCCTGCCAATGGGACAGGGGGCTAGCGGTAAACACCGGGGAGCTGTTTTTT.

The V gene is TRBV2, the J gene TRBJ1-1; D uncertain. Germline assignment: CDR1 SNHLY and CDR2 FYNNEI. CDR3 length: 13 amino acids. Trimming pared 4 bases from V and 4 bases from J, leaving 10 bases between. The DNA for the CDR3 is TGTGCCAGCAGTGCGTGGGAGGGCACTGAAGCTTTCTTT. It specifies CASSAWEGTEAFF.

This chain uses TRBV4-1 with TRBJ2-1, with 13 bases matching TRBD2. Per the germline V gene, CDR1 is MGHRA and CDR2 is YSYEKL. The trim removed 3 bases at V and 9 bases at J, leaving 26 bases unmatched. The CDR3 is 22 amino acids. This CDR3 is CASSQILTGTSGIVGNGGEQFF. For the CDR3, the DNA is TGCGCCAGCAGCCAGATATTGACCGGGACTAGCGGGATTGTGGGCAATGGGGGTGAGCAGTTCTTC.

Only one count was recorded for this clone. The rearrangement joins TRBV29-1 to TRBJ2-7; 7 bases match TRBD1. Germline V CDR1 and CDR2: SQVTM, ANQGSEA. The trim removed 6 bases at V and 4 bases at J, leaving 12 bases unmatched. The CDR3 length is 14 residues. The CDR3 DNA sequence: TGCAGCGTGGCTCGACAGGGTCGTGCTTACGAGCAGTACTTC. Protein sequence: CSVARQGRAYEQYF.

This sequence joins TRBV5-1 and TRBJ2-2; TRBD1 or TRBD2 may be the D gene (5 bases each). V shed 4 bases and J shed 5 bases, with 9 bases lying between them. The length of the CDR3 is 13 residues. Germline lookup yields CDR1 SGHRS and CDR2 YFSETQ. CDR3 nucleotides: TGCGCCAGCAGCGAGGGGACGACCGGGGAGCTGTTTTTT. Protein: CASSEGTTGELFF.

The chain uses TRBV28 and TRBJ1-1; the match to TRBD1 covers 7 bases. The CDR3 totals 15 residues. With V trimmed by 6 bases and J by 1 base, 8 bases remained unmatched. Per the germline V gene, CDR1 is MDHEN and CDR2 is SYDVKM. This chain's CDR3 is CASSQIQGKNTEAFF. Written as DNA, the CDR3 is TGTGCCAGCAGCCAAATACAGGGGAAGAACACTGAAGCTTTCTTT.

The V gene is TRBV7-9, the J gene TRBJ2-7, with a weak D call TRBD2 (5 bases). The CDR3 extends over 14 amino acids. Germline CDR1 reads SEHNR; CDR2 reads FQNEAQ (reference sequence). V dropped 2 bases and J dropped 4 bases, with 12 bases sitting between them. Written as DNA, the CDR3 is TGTGCCAGCAGCTTATTCGACGGGAATTACGAGCAGTACTTC. Its translation is CASSLFDGNYEQYF. Variable domain in full (rest from reference TRBV7-9 and TRBJ2-7): DTGVSQNPRHKITKRGQNVTFRCDPISEHNRLYWYRQTLGQGPEFLTYFQNEAQLEKSRLLSDRFSAERPKGSFSTLEIQRTEQGDSAMYLCASSLFDGNYEQYFGPGTRLTVT.

The count of this clone is one. This sequence joins TRBV11-2 and TRBJ2-2; D is undetermined. Germline values: CDR1 SGHAT, CDR2 FQNNGV. The CDR3 extends over 15 amino acids. With 5 bases removed from V and 1 base from J, the gap between germline ends came to 11 bases. The CDR3, as DNA: TGTGCCAGCAGCCGAACCTACCTGAACACCGGGGAGCTGTTTTTT. Amino acids: CASSRTYLNTGELFF.

V is TRBV5-4 and J is TRBJ2-1; D is ambiguous. V was clipped by 2 bases and J by 8 bases, with 11 bases between them. The germline CDR1 and CDR2 sequences are SGHNT and YYREEE (reference sequence). This CDR3 contains 13 residues. The CDR3 sequence is CASSFLVWDEQFF. In DNA form, the CDR3 reads TGTGCCAGCAGCTTTTTAGTGTGGGATGAGCAGTTCTTC.

The chain has TRBV11-2 and TRBJ2-7; D is perhaps TRBD2 (7 bases). CDR3 length: 18 amino acids. CDR1 is SGHAT, CDR2 FQNNGV, per germline. V lost 4 bases and J lost 1, with 23 bases in between. The CDR3 sequence: CASSSRGRGAVSSYEQYF. In nucleotides, the CDR3 is TGTGCCAGCAGCTCCCGGGGACGGGGGGCGGTTAGTTCCTACGAGCAGTACTTC.

J is TRBJ1-2 and V is TRBV7-9; D might be TRBD1 (5 bases). V shed 5 bases and J shed 7 bases, with 14 bases lying between them. Germline CDR1 and CDR2: SEHNR and FQNEAQ (reference sequence). CDR3 length equals 13 residues. The CDR3 region has the DNA TGTGCCAGCAGCCTACAGGCAACAACTGGCTACACCTTC. Its translation: CASSLQATTGYTF.

This clone was detected a few times. The rearrangement joins TRBV7-2 to TRBJ2-5; D ambiguous. Trimming took off 5 bases at V and 5 bases at J, with 6 bases between the two ends. The CDR3 has 11 amino acids. From germline, CDR1 is SGHTA and CDR2 FQGNSA. DNA for the CDR3: TGTGCCAGCAGCCCGAAGGAGACCCAGTACTTC. Its protein product is CASSPKETQYF.

CDR3 loop: CAWSVRGLDSPLHF. DNA of the CDR3: TGTGCCTGGAGTGTACGGGGTCTTGACTCACCCCTCCACTTT. The chain links TRBV30 to TRBJ1-6; D is undetermined. The germline gives CDR1 GTSNPN, CDR2 SVGIG (reference sequence). The CDR3 is 14 amino acids. V was clipped by 0 bases and J by 10 bases, with 13 bases between them.

The chain couples TRBV2 to TRBJ1-6; D gene unclear. V was shortened by 6 bases and J by 4 bases, with 4 bases between the two germline ends. The length of the CDR3 is 12 residues. Germline V gives CDR1 SNHLY, CDR2 FYNNEI. The CDR3 nucleotides read TGTGCCAGCAGAGGGTATAATTCACCCCTCCACTTT. It translates to CASRGYNSPLHF.

This clone showed up just once. The chain joins TRBV4-2 to TRBJ1-5; the D gene is possibly TRBD1 (5 bases). The germline V gene has CDR1 LGHNA and CDR2 YNFKEQ. The CDR3 extends over 16 amino acids. V was shortened by 1 base and J by 7 bases, with 17 bases between the two germline ends. The CDR3 loop is CASSQGLGGKGQPQHF. In DNA, the CDR3 is TGTGCCAGCAGCCAAGGATTGGGGGGAAAGGGCCAGCCCCAGCATTTT.

V and J are TRBV7-2 and TRBJ1-1, with a weak D call TRBD1 (6 bases). Germline CDR1 SGHTA, CDR2 FQGNSA. V lost 2 bases to trimming and J lost 5 bases, with 12 bases between them. This CDR3 comprises 14 residues. This chain's CDR3 is CASSLYRAITEAFF. CDR3 nucleotide sequence: TGTGCCAGCAGCTTATACAGGGCCATTACTGAAGCTTTCTTT.

The chain uses TRBV28 and TRBJ2-1; no clear D. The CDR3 runs to 11 residues. The germline CDR1 and CDR2 sequences are MDHEN and SYDVKM. V was trimmed by 6 bases and J by 5 bases, leaving 5 bases between them. DNA of the CDR3: TGTGCCAGCAGGACGGACAATGAGCAGTTCTTC. The encoded protein is CASRTDNEQFF.

The chain has TRBV9 and TRBJ1-5; the match to TRBD1 covers 9 bases. CDR1 SGDLS and CDR2 YYNGEE come from the germline V gene. The CDR3 contains 14 residues. The ends lost 4 bases at V and 6 bases at J; junction bases unmatched: 5. The CDR3 DNA reads as TGTGCCAGCAGCATGGGACAGGGAGGTCAGCCCCAGCATTTT. It codes for CASSMGQGGQPQHF. The full variable domain, completed using reference TRBV9 and TRBJ1-5, is DSGVTQTPKHLITATGQRVTLRCSPRSGDLSVYWYQQSLDQGLQFLIQYYNGEERAKGNILERFSAQQFPDLHSELNLSSLELGDSALYFCASSMGQGGQPQHFGDGTRLSIL.

The V gene is TRBV5-6, the J gene TRBJ2-7; D is ambiguous. Trimming left V 2 bases short and J 5 bases short, with 5 bases between. CDR3 length: 11 amino acids. The V gene's germline CDR1 is SGHDT and CDR2 YYEEEE. The CDR3 reads CASSFINEQYF. In nucleotides, the CDR3 is TGTGCCAGCAGCTTCATAAACGAGCAGTACTTC.